These 13 T cell receptor beta chains were sequenced from one sample in a study of shared clonotypes between healthy human individuals. Using immunoSEQ multiplex PCR, the repertoire was profiled, and TCRdb retains in-frame clones only, with some absent. The sample consists of 2 million to 2.5 million clones, almost 96% of them appearing once. The source material was naive CD4+ T cells sorted from blood. Indicated subset: CD45RA+ positively selected. All receptors derive from a man aged 18 to 35 in good health.

The chain has TRBV2 and TRBJ2-2; 8 bases line up with TRBD1. The V gene end was trimmed by 5 bases and the J gene end by 4 bases; junction bases not matched to a gene: 9. This CDR3 has 16 residues. CDR1 and CDR2 (germline): SNHLY, FYNNEI. The CDR3 region is CASSRQGFGFTGELFF. CDR3 bases: TGTGCCAGCAGTAGACAGGGGTTCGGTTTCACCGGGGAGCTGTTTTTT.

The genes are TRBV6-1 and TRBJ2-7, with D perhaps matching TRBD2 (5 bases). This CDR3 is built from 15 residues. V was cut by 1 base and J by 0 bases, with 10 bases left in between. Germline CDR1 is MNHNS and CDR2 is SASEGT. CDR3 nucleotides: TGTGCCAGCAGTGAAGTAACCGGGGACTCCTACGAGCAGTACTTC. The encoded protein is CASSEVTGDSYEQYF.

The chain links TRBV10-3 to TRBJ2-5, with 8 bases that match TRBD2. The ends lost 7 bases at V and 0 bases at J; junction bases unmatched: 4. The germline gives CDR1 ENHRY, CDR2 SYGVKD. The CDR3 covers 14 residues. The CDR3 DNA reads as TGTGCCATCAACCGGGAGGGATACCAAGAGACCCAGTACTTC. Translation: CAINREGYQETQYF.

In regard to this clone: Other DNA sequences in this specimen translate into the identical CDR3. This chain uses TRBV6-5 with TRBJ1-5; D ambiguous. This CDR3 spans 15 amino acids. Germline V gene lookup returns CDR1 MNHEY and CDR2 SVGAGI. V lost 0 bases, J lost 0 bases, and 6 bases lay in between. The CDR3 reads CASSYSRYSNQPQHF. The CDR3 DNA is TGTGCCAGCAGTTACTCCCGGTATAGCAATCAGCCCCAGCATTTT.

The V gene is TRBV6-5, the J gene TRBJ2-3; TRBD1 matches at 7 bases. Trimming at V came to 7 bases and at J to 1 base, leaving 2 bases not matched to a gene. This CDR3 has 13 amino acids. Germline CDR1 is MNHEY and CDR2 is SVGAGI. This CDR3 reads CASKTGRTDTQYF. DNA of the CDR3: TGTGCCAGCAAGACAGGGCGCACAGATACGCAGTATTTT.

Only one count was recorded for this clone. V gene TRBV28 combines with J gene TRBJ1-4; 9 positions agree with TRBD1. Trimming took 5 bases from V and 5 from J; bases not matched to a gene: 6. Germline V gene data show CDR1 as MDHEN and CDR2 as SYDVKM. This CDR3 spans 15 amino acids. The CDR3 bases are TGTGCCAGCAGTCCCCCGACAGGGGGAAATGAAAAACTGTTTTTT. This gives the protein CASSPPTGGNEKLFF.

This clone was picked up a small number of times. Its ends do not fully match the called genes, so a read error is possible. This chain joins TRBV7-7 and TRBJ1-3; 10 bases align to TRBD1. Germline CDR1 is SSHAT and CDR2 is FNYEAQ (reference sequence). The CDR3 is 15 residues long. CDR3 nucleotides: TGTGCTAGCAGCGCCGGGACAGGGGTTGGAAACACCATATATTTT. This sequence encodes CASSAGTGVGNTIYF.

This chain connects TRBV27 to TRBJ1-3; D ambiguous. The CDR3 runs to 14 residues. The germline gives CDR1 MNHEY, CDR2 SMNVEV (reference sequence). Trimming shortened V by 2 bases and J by 2 bases, and 7 bases separated the two germline ends. The CDR3 loop reads CASSLQATGNTIYF. The CDR3 DNA is TGTGCCAGCAGTTTACAGGCCACTGGAAACACCATATATTTT.

This clone appeared a single time. The chain has TRBV19 and TRBJ2-2; maybe TRBD1 (6 bases). Germline CDR1 and CDR2: LNHDA and SQIVND (reference sequence). V lost 8 bases and J lost 5, with 15 bases in between. The length of the CDR3 is 14 residues. The CDR3 here is CASRTEVQTGELFF. CDR3 DNA sequence: TGTGCCAGTCGGACAGAGGTTCAAACCGGGGAGCTGTTTTTT.

This clone came up once. This chain links TRBV18 with TRBJ2-1; the D gene is possibly TRBD2 (5 bases). Trimming shortened V by 1 base and J by 9 bases, and 10 bases separated the two germline ends. Germline CDR1 KGHSH, CDR2 LQKENI. The CDR3 is 13 residues long. CDR3 loop: CASSPRESGEQFF. In nucleotides, the CDR3 is TGTGCCAGCTCACCACGTGAGAGCGGTGAGCAGTTCTTC.

The rearrangement uses TRBV21-1 and TRBJ1-5; TRBD1 is the table's D call, not checked against the DNA. TRBV21-1 is labeled a pseudogene. The CDR3 loop spans 16 amino acids. The DNA for the CDR3 is TGTGCCAGCAGCATGACAGGCACACCTCGGGTTCAGCCCCAGCATTTT. Its protein product is CASSMTGTPRVQPQHF.

The V gene is TRBV27, the J gene TRBJ2-3; 7 nucleotides line up with TRBD2. V shed 6 bases, J shed 6 bases, and the junction held 9 bases outside the gene matches. Germline values: CDR1 MNHEY, CDR2 SMNVEV (reference sequence). The CDR3 is made up of 14 amino acids. DNA of the CDR3: TGTGCCAGCAGCCTTGGGGGGGGTTTCGATACGCAGTATTTT. This translates into CASSLGGGFDTQYF.

The chain is built from TRBV5-6 and TRBJ2-5, with 7 positions matching TRBD1. The V gene's germline CDR1 is SGHDT and CDR2 YYEEEE. The CDR3 consists of 14 residues. With V trimmed by 0 bases and J by 5 bases, 4 bases remained unmatched. This CDR3 reads CASSLAVTGETQYF. CDR3 DNA sequence: TGTGCCAGCAGCTTGGCCGTGACAGGGGAGACCCAGTACTTC. The full variable domain, with the rest looked up from reference TRBV5-6 and TRBJ2-5, is DAGVTQSPTHLIKTRGQQVTLRCSPKSGHDTVSWYQQALGQGPQFIFQYYEEEERQRGNFPDRFSGHQFPNYSSELNVNALLLGDSALYLCASSLAVTGETQYFGPGTRLLVL.